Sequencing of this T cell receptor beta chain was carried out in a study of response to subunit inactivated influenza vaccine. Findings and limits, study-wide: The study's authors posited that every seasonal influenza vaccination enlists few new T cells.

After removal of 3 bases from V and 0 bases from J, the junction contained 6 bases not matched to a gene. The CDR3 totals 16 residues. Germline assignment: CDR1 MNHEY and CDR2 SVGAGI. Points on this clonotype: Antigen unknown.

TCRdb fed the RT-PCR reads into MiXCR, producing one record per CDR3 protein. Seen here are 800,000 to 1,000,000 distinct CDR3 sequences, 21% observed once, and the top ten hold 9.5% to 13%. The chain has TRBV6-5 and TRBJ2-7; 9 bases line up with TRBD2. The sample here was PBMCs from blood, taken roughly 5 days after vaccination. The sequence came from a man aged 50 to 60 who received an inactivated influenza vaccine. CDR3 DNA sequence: TGTGCCAGCAGTTATGTCAGCGGGAGGAGCTCCTACGAGCAGTACTTC. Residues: CASSYVSGRSSYEQYF.